This T cell receptor (beta chain) was sequenced during a study of blood T cell repertoires in COVID-19. Study information: PBMCs, B-cell-depleted T cells, or T cells provided the cDNA or gDNA that made up the material.

This CDR3 contains 15 residues. Between the trimmed V and J ends, which lost 5 bases and 4 bases, there was a span of 16 bases. The V gene's germline CDR1 is SGHVS and CDR2 FQNEAQ. Profiling relied on immunoSEQ multiplex PCR, and the TCRdb table lists in-frame clones only, not all of them. The sample holds under 250,000 clones, roughly 80% seen once. The rearrangement links TRBV7-8 to TRBJ2-3; D call uncertain. This clonotype was sampled from a woman between 18 and 29 years old with acute or convalescent COVID-19. What was sequenced was peripheral blood. CDR3 DNA sequence: TGTGCCAGCAGCCCTCGAGCTTCCCCTGCAGATACGCAGTATTTT. Its translation is CASSPRASPADTQYF.